The sample holds a few counts of the clone carrying this TCR beta chain. The protocol was immunoSEQ multiplex PCR, while the TCRdb copy is restricted to in-frame clones and leaves out a portion. Of tens of thousands of clones detected, about 86% appear once; the ten largest clones hold about 1.5%. The CDR3 sequence is 12 residues long. The V gene's germline CDR1 is SEHNR and CDR2 FQNEAQ (reference sequence). Trimming removed 5 bases from V and 4 bases from J, with 6 bases in between. This entry belongs to a study of OX40 agonist ivuxolimab in advanced cancers. Study information: Head and neck, renal cell, melanoma or hepatocellular carcinoma were the cancers that dose-escalation patients had.

This chain connects TRBV7-9 to TRBJ1-5, with D uncertain. This TCR was recovered from an adult with an advanced solid tumor such as melanoma, head and neck, liver or kidney cancer. The sample was CD4+ or CD8+ T cells sorted from blood, taken in a trial of the OX40 agonist ivuxolimab. The CDR3 DNA reads TGTGCCAGCAGCCCCCAGAATCAGCCCCAGCATTTT. It yields the protein CASSPQNQPQHF.